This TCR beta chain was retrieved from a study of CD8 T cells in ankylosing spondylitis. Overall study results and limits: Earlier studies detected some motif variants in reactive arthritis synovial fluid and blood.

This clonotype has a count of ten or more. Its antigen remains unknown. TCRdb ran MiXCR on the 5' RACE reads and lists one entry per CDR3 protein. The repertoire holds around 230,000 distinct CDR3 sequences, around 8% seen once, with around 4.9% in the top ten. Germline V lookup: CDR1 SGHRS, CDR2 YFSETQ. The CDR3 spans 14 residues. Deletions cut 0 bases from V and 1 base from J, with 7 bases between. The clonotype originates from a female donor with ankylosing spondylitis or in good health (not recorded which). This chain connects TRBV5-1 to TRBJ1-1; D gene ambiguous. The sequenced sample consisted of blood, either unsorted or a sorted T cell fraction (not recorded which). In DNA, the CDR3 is TGCGCCAGCAGCTTGGGTGTGGCGAACACTGAAGCTTTCTTT. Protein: CASSLGVANTEAFF.